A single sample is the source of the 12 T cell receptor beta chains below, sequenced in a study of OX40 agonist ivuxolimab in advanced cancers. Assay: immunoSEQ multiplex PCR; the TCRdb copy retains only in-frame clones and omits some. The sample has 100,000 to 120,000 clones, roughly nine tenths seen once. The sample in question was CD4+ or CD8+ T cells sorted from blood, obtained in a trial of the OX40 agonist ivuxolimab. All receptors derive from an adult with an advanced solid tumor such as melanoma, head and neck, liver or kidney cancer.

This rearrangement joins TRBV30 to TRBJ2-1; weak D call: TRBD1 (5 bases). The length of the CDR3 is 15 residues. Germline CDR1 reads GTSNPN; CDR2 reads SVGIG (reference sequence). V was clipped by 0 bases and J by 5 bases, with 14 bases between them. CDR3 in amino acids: CAWSVRARQNNEQFF. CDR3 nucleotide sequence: TGTGCCTGGAGTGTACGGGCAAGACAGAACAATGAGCAGTTCTTC.

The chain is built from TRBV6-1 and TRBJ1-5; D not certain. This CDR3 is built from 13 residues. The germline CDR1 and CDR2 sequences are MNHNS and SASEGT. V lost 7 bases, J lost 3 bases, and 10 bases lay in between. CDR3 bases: TGTGCCAGCACCCGGGAACCCAATCAGCCCCAGCATTTT. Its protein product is CASTREPNQPQHF.

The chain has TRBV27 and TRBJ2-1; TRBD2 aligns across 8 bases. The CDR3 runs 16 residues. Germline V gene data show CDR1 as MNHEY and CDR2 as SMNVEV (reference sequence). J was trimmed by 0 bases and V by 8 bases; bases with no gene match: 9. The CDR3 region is CASALESGSSYNEQFF. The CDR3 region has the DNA TGTGCCAGCGCCTTAGAAAGCGGGAGCTCCTACAATGAGCAGTTCTTC.

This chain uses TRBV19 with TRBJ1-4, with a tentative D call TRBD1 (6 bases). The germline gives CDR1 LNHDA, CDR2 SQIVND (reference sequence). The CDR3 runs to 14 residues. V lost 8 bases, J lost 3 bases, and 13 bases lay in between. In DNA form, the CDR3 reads TGTGCCAGTTCCTTCCGACAGGCTAATGAAAAACTGTTTTTT. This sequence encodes CASSFRQANEKLFF.

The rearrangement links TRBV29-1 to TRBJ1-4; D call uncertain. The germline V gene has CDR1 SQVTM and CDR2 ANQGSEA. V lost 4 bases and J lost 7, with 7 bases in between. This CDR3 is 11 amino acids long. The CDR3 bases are TGCAGCGTTGCTGTGTTTGAAAAACTGTTTTTT. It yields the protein CSVAVFEKLFF.

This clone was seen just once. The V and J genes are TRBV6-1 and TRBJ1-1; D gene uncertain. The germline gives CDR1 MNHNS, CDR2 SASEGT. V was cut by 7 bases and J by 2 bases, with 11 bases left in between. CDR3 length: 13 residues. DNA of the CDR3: TGTGCCAGCAAAACGGGGTTTAACACTGAAGCTTTCTTT. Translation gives CASKTGFNTEAFF.

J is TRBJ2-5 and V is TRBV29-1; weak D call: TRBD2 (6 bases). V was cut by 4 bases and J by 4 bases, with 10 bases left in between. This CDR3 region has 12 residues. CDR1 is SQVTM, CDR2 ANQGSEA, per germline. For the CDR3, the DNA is TGCAGCGTTGGCGGGGTGGTAGAGACCCAGTACTTC. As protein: CSVGGVVETQYF.

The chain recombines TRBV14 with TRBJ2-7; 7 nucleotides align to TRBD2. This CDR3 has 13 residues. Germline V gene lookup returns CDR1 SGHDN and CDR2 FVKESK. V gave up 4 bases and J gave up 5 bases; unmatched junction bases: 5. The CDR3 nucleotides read TGTGCCAGCAGCCCCCTCGGGGGGAACGAGCAGTACTTC. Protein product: CASSPLGGNEQYF.

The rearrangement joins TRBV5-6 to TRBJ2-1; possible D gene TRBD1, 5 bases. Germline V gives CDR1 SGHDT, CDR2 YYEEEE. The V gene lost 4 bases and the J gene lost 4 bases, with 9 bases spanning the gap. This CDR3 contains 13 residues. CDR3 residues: CASSQGLYNEQFF. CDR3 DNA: TGTGCCAGCAGCCAGGGCCTATACAATGAGCAGTTCTTC.

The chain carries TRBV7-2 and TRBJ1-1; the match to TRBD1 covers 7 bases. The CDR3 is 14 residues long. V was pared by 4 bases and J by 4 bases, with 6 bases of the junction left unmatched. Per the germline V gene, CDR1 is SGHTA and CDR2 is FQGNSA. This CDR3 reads CASSYKGGFTEAFF. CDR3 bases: TGTGCCAGCAGCTATAAAGGGGGCTTCACTGAAGCTTTCTTT. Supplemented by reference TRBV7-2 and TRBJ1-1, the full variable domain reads GAGVSQSPSNKVTEKGKDVELRCDPISGHTALYWYRQSLGQGLEFLIYFQGNSAPDKSGLPSDRFSAERTGGSVSTLTIQRTQQEDSAVYLCASSYKGGFTEAFFGQGTRLTVV.

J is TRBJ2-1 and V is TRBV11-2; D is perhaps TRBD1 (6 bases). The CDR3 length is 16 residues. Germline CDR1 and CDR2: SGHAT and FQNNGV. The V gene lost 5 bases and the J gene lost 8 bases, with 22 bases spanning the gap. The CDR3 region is CASSPQGFSAPDEQFF. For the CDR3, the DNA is TGTGCCAGCAGCCCCCAGGGGTTTAGCGCCCCAGATGAGCAGTTCTTC.

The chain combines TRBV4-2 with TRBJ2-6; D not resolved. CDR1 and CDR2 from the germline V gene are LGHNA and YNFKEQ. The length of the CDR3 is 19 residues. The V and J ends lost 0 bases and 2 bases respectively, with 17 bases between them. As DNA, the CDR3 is TGTGCCAGCAGCCAAGAATTTAGTCAGGCCCGGCCTGGGGCCAACGTCCTGACTTTC. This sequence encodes CASSQEFSQARPGANVLTF.